There are a few counts of the clone carrying this T cell receptor (beta chain). Its antigen remains unidentified. This sample is drawn from a study of T-cell memory formation after mild COVID-19. Study-wide findings and caveats: SARS-CoV-2 specificity was not confirmed for second-wave clones peaking on day 37. Clones contracting day 15 to 85 were balanced CD4/CD8; later expanders leaned CD4+. Mainly in CM and EM were contracting CD4+ clones; CD8+ were in EMRA.

Constant-segment-primed 5'RACE gave TCR alpha and TCR beta cDNA libraries with sample barcodes and UMIs. TCRdb re-called the 5' RACE reads through MiXCR, storing one row per CDR3 protein. The table lists 290,000 or so distinct CDR3 sequences, approximately 19% of them singletons. This CDR3 region has 14 residues. Germline-derived CDR1 and CDR2 are DFQATT and SNEGSKA (reference sequence). Trimming took 0 bases from V and 14 from J; bases not matched to a gene: 12. The origin of this receptor is a man in his late teens or twenties who had mild COVID-19 (a few samples of this study predate the infection). Cell type and time point are not known. The chain uses TRBV20-1 and TRBJ2-4; 8 bases line up with TRBD2. Sequenced input: PBMCs or a T cell subset sorted from them (not recorded which). The CDR3 DNA follows: TGCAGTGCTAGAGATGCAGCGGGGGACCTCATAGAGTACTTC. This sequence encodes CSARDAAGDLIEYF.